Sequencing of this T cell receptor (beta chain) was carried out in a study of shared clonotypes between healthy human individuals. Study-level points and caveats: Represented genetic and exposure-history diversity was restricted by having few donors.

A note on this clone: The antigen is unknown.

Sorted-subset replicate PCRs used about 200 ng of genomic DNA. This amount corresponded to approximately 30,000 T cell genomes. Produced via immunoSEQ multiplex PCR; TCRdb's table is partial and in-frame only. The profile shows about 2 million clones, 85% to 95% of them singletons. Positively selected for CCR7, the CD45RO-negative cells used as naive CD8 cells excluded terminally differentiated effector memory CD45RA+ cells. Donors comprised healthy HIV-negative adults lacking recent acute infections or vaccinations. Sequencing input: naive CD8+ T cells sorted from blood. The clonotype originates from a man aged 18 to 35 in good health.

As DNA, the CDR3 is TGTGCCAGCAGTGAACGAGGGTTCGATCAGCCCCAGCATTTT. This gives the protein CASSERGFDQPQHF. The gene calls are TRBV6-1 and TRBJ1-5, with D uncertain. The CDR3 is made up of 14 amino acids. The germline V and J ends were trimmed by 2 bases and 5 bases, with 10 bases remaining between them. The V gene's germline CDR1 is MNHNS and CDR2 SASEGT.